These T cell receptor beta chains were read from a single sample in a study of T cell changes during pregnancy in multiple sclerosis. Profiling relied on immunoSEQ multiplex PCR, and the TCRdb table lists in-frame clones only, not all of them. Of about 100,000 clones listed, 85% to 95% are singletons. The material sequenced was peripheral blood, taken in the third trimester of pregnancy. These receptors were taken from a female donor in good health, enrolled as a control in a pregnancy study. Each CDR3 is given with its conserved first and last residue. Fields, in order: clone size, J gene, V gene, D gene, CDR3 protein, CDR3 DNA. A D gene is named only where the DNA matches it firmly. Some rows mark clone size as missing; the rest say once, few, many or name a class of expanded clone.

once	TRBJ2-7	TRBV2	.	CASRTASSYEQYF	TGTGCCAGCCGAACAGCTTCCTCCTACGAGCAGTACTTC
.	TRBJ1-1	TRBV5-1	.	CASSTGTRNTEAFF	TGCGCCAGCAGCACCGGGACACGGAACACTGAAGCTTTCTTT
.	TRBJ1-1	TRBV11-3	.	CASSLSVNSMNTEAFF	TGTGCCAGCAGCTTGTCGGTGAACAGCATGAACACTGAAGCTTTCTTT
.	TRBJ1-1	TRBV9	.	CASSVSVGLQNTEAFF	TGTGCCAGCAGCGTATCGGTAGGACTTCAGAACACTGAAGCTTTCTTT
.	TRBJ1-2	TRBV12-5	.	CASGLVLGQPLYGYTF	TGTGCTAGTGGTTTGGTACTAGGACAGCCACTTTATGGCTACACCTTC
.	TRBJ2-7	TRBV9	.	CASSVGGGRLYEQYF	TGTGCCAGCAGCGTAGGAGGAGGGCGCCTCTACGAGCAGTACTTC
.	TRBJ1-3	TRBV9	.	CASSVELLRNTIYF	TGTGCCAGCAGCGTAGAACTGCTGAGAAACACCATATATTTT
.	TRBJ1-1	TRBV9	TRBD1	CASSARDRGFWDTEAFF	TGTGCCAGCAGCGCCCGGGACAGGGGGTTTTGGGACACTGAAGCTTTCTTT
once	TRBJ1-6	TRBV6-6	.	CASSYSGGHIDSPLHF	TGTGCCAGCAGTTACTCGGGCGGACACATAGATTCACCCCTCCACTTT
.	TRBJ2-3	TRBV11-3	.	CASSLAGGRGDTQYF	TGTGCCAGCAGCTTAGCGGGGGGCCGGGGAGATACGCAGTATTTT
once	TRBJ2-3	TRBV5-1	TRBD2	CASSLKLAGSTSTDTQYF	TGCGCCAGCAGCTTAAAACTAGCGGGGTCCACTAGCACAGATACGCAGTATTTT
.	TRBJ1-4	TRBV7-2	.	CASSARWGGNEKLFF	TGTGCCAGCAGCGCAAGGTGGGGGGGTAATGAAAAACTGTTTTTT
few	TRBJ1-1	TRBV9	.	CASSVGGGTNTEAFF	TGTGCCAGCAGCGTAGGTGGGGGGACGAACACTGAAGCTTTCTTT
.	TRBJ1-4	TRBV7-9	.	CASSLPDRRNEKLFF	TGTGCCAGCAGCCTTCCCGACAGGAGGAATGAAAAACTGTTTTTT
.	TRBJ2-1	TRBV6-1	TRBD2	CASRGGSYNEQFF	TGTGCCAGCCGGGGGGGCAGTTACAATGAGCAGTTCTTC
.	TRBJ1-2	TRBV4-3	.	CASSQELGNSYGYTF	TGCGCCAGCAGCCAAGAATTAGGTAACAGCTATGGCTACACCTTC
.	TRBJ2-3	TRBV30	TRBD2	CAFERGGPRTQYF	TGTGCCTTTGAGCGGGGGGGCCCTCGGACGCAGTATTTT
.	TRBJ2-7	TRBV7-9	TRBD1	CASSLSGQGTEQYF	TGTGCCAGCAGCTTATCGGGACAGGGGACCGAGCAGTACTTC
.	TRBJ1-2	TRBV19	.	CASTPLWDTANYGYTF	TGTGCCAGTACCCCCCTGTGGGACACCGCTAACTATGGCTACACCTTC
.	TRBJ2-3	TRBV7-2	.	CASSLALTPSSTDTQYF	TGTGCCAGCAGCTTAGCGCTCACACCGTCTAGCACAGATACGCAGTATTTT
.	TRBJ2-2	TRBV19	.	CASRDRPADTGELFF	TGTGCCAGTAGGGACAGACCAGCGGACACCGGGGAGCTGTTTTTT
once	TRBJ2-5	TRBV14	.	CASSPVRGGLEETQYF	TGTGCCAGCAGCCCCGTTAGGGGGGGCCTTGAAGAGACCCAGTACTTC
.	TRBJ1-1	TRBV12-5	.	CASGLVGEEAFF	TGTGCTAGTGGTTTGGTAGGGGAAGAAGCTTTCTTT
.	TRBJ1-1	TRBV11-3	TRBD1	CASSFDRDTEAFF	TGTGCCAGCAGCTTCGACAGGGACACTGAAGCTTTCTTT
.	TRBJ1-6	TRBV9	TRBD1	CASSAGQGGSPLHF	TGTGCCAGCAGCGCGGGACAGGGAGGTTCACCCCTCCACTTT
.	TRBJ1-1	TRBV7-9	.	CASSLRQSMNTEAFF	TGTGCCAGCAGCTTACGACAAAGCATGAACACTGAAGCTTTCTTT
.	TRBJ1-1	TRBV4-3	.	CASSRAGGGGFNTEAFF	TGCGCCAGCAGTCGGGCGGGGGGGGGCGGATTTAACACTGAAGCTTTCTTT
once	TRBJ2-4	TRBV7-2	TRBD1	CASSQRTGRYDIQYF	TGTGCCAGCAGTCAGAGGACAGGGAGGTACGACATTCAGTACTTC
.	TRBJ2-7	TRBV27	.	CASRSPPTKNRENYEQYF	TGTGCCAGCAGATCCCCGCCGACTAAAAACAGGGAAAACTACGAGCAGTACTTC
.	TRBJ2-7	TRBV4-2	TRBD2	CASSQALAGGPHEQYF	TGTGCCAGCAGCCAAGCCCTAGCGGGGGGTCCCCACGAGCAGTACTTC
.	TRBJ2-2	TRBV5-1	.	CASSLANGGANTGELFF	TGCGCCAGCAGCTTGGCCAACGGGGGAGCGAACACCGGGGAGCTGTTTTTT
.	TRBJ2-1	TRBV9	.	CASSVAGRHNEQFF	TGTGCCAGCAGCGTAGCAGGCAGACACAATGAGCAGTTCTTC
once	TRBJ2-5	TRBV30	TRBD1	CAWTLDRGETQYF	TGTGCCTGGACCTTGGACAGGGGAGAGACCCAGTACTTC
.	TRBJ1-4	TRBV10-3	.	CAISQGTNEKLFF	TGTGCCATCAGTCAGGGGACTAATGAAAAACTGTTTTTT
.	TRBJ1-1	TRBV10-3	.	CAISESGTLMNTEAFF	TGTGCCATCAGTGAGTCCGGGACACTCATGAACACTGAAGCTTTCTTT
.	TRBJ1-1	TRBV4-1	.	CASSQVGGRHAEAFF	TGCGCCAGCAGCCAAGTAGGAGGTAGACACGCTGAAGCTTTCTTT
.	TRBJ1-2	TRBV9	.	CASSARTYYGYTF	TGTGCCAGCAGCGCTAGGACATACTATGGCTACACCTTC
.	TRBJ2-3	TRBV4-1	TRBD2	CASSQAPSGGAQDTQYF	TGCGCCAGCAGCCAAGCCCCTAGCGGGGGGGCCCAAGATACGCAGTATTTT
.	TRBJ2-7	TRBV2	.	CASSDGTRVDHEQYF	TGTGCCAGCAGTGACGGGACACGGGTTGACCACGAGCAGTACTTC
.	TRBJ1-6	TRBV2	.	CASTRSSPLHF	TGTGCCAGCACTCGGAGCTCACCCCTCCACTTT
.	TRBJ1-1	TRBV7-9	.	CASSLVQGVTEAFF	TGTGCCAGCAGCTTAGTACAGGGAGTCACTGAAGCTTTCTTT
.	TRBJ2-1	TRBV7-2	TRBD2	CASSPGLVIRNEQFF	TGTGCCAGCAGCCCAGGACTAGTTATTCGGAATGAGCAGTTCTTC
.	TRBJ1-1	TRBV5-4	.	CASSLGLEAFF	TGTGCCAGCAGCTTGGGTCTTGAAGCTTTCTTT
.	TRBJ2-1	TRBV30	TRBD2	CAWVSLAGSYVDNEQFF	TGTGCCTGGGTGTCTCTAGCGGGGTCTTACGTCGACAATGAGCAGTTCTTC
.	TRBJ2-1	TRBV9	TRBD2	CASSVGLAFYNEQFF	TGTGCCAGCAGCGTAGGACTAGCGTTCTACAATGAGCAGTTCTTC
.	TRBJ1-2	TRBV9	.	CASSVYSASNYGYTF	TGTGCCAGCAGCGTGTACAGCGCTAGCAACTATGGCTACACCTTC